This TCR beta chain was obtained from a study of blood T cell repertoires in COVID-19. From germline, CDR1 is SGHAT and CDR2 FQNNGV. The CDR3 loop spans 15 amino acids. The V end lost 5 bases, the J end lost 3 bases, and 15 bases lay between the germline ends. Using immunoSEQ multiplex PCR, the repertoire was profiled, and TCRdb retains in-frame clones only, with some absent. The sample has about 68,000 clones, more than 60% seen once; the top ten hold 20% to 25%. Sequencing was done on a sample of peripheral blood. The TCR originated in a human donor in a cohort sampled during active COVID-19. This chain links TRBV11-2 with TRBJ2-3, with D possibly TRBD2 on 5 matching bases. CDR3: CASSLRGQETDTQYF. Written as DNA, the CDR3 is TGTGCCAGCAGCCTAAGAGGGCAGGAAACAGATACGCAGTATTTT. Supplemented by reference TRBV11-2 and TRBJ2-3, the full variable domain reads EAGVAQSPRYKIIEKRQSVAFWCNPISGHATLYWYQQILGQGPKLLIQFQNNGVVDDSQLPKDRFSAERLKGVDSTLKIQPAKLEDSAVYLCASSLRGQETDTQYFGPGTRLTVL.